This T cell receptor beta chain was sequenced during a study of CD8 T cells in Susac syndrome. Overall study context: Patients with Susac syndrome were, at the time of blood collection, therapy-naive, maintained on corticosteroids, or maintained on intravenous immunoglobulin alone. Regarding the study as a whole: The total CD8+ repertoires contained some 15 Susac-specific public clones, and the CD8+ TEMRA repertoires contained a few.

With regard to this clonotype: Its cognate antigen is unknown.

Reverse transcription used about 0.45 to 1 ug RNA and random hexamers. TCRdb reprocessed the immunoSEQ multiplex PCR reads with MiXCR, giving one entry per CDR3 protein. The table has roughly 89,000 distinct CDR3 sequences, roughly 96% seen once. TEMRA cells were enriched by FACS, and CD4+ and CD8+ T cells were negatively isolated. The V and J ends lost 2 bases and 6 bases respectively, with 13 bases between them. CDR3 size: 14 residues. The origin of this receptor is a human donor with Susac syndrome. This chain joins TRBV12-3 or TRBV12-4 and TRBJ1-2, with D tentatively TRBD1 (6 bases). Sequences were obtained from CD8+ T cells from PBMCs. CDR3 DNA sequence: TGTGCCAGCAGTTTAAGTGGGGGCGCCCATGGCTACACCTTC. Translation: CASSLSGGAHGYTF.